The rows below give T cell receptor beta chains drawn from one sample of a study of T cell responses to AZD1222 COVID-19 vaccine. Some clones are missing from TCRdb's copy, which holds only in-frame ones; the method was immunoSEQ multiplex PCR. The data show some 110,000 clones, with 70% to 90% seen just once and under 3% held by the top ten. Sequencing used peripheral blood, obtained on day 0 of AZD1222 vaccination. Receptors were obtained from an adult in good health. CDR3s leave out the opening cysteine and the closing phenylalanine or tryptophan.

J gene	V gene	CDR3 protein
TRBJ2-7	TRBV10-2	ASSDGRESYEQY
TRBJ1-1	TRBV9	ASSTPPGDGYTEAF
TRBJ1-5	TRBV5-6	ASSLRRGRLGQPQH
TRBJ1-6	TRBV18	ASSQAPGTEFGNSPLH
TRBJ2-1	TRBV24-1	ATSDSRYNEQF
TRBJ1-1	TRBV10-2	ASSPGTPNTEAF
TRBJ2-3	TRBV12-3/TRBV12-4	ASRRLGLDTQY
TRBJ2-1	TRBV11-1	ASSLAGANEQF
TRBJ2-2	TRBV27	ASSGVTGDNTGELF
TRBJ2-6	TRBV2	ASRWTAGAGANVLT
TRBJ1-1	TRBV6-5	ASVRDSGTEAF
TRBJ2-7	TRBV7-9	ASSTGTSGLGDEQY
TRBJ2-3	TRBV7-9	ASSPTLTDTQY
TRBJ1-6	TRBV12-3/TRBV12-4	ASRHRDNSPLH
TRBJ2-1	TRBV24-1	ATSDHAGRRGGNEQF
TRBJ2-4	TRBV18	ASSPPGPETYIQY
TRBJ1-2	TRBV7-9	ASSPETGNYGYT